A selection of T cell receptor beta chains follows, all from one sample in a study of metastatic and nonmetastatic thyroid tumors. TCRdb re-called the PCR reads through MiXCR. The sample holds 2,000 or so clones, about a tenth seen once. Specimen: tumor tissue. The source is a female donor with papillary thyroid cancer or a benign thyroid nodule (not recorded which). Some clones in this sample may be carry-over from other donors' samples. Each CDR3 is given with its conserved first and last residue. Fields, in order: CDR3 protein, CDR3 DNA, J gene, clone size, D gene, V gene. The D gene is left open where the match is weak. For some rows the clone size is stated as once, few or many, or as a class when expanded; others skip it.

CASSRAGQGAGDGYTF TGTGCCAGCAGTAGGGCGGGACAGGGGGCTGGGGATGGCTACACCTTC TRBJ1-2 large TRBD1 TRBV6-1
CASSWGDGSYNEQFF TGTGCCAGCAGCTGGGGGGACGGGTCCTACAATGAGCAGTTCTTC TRBJ2-1 medium-sized NA TRBV7-2
CASSYFSPSNQPQHF TGTGCCAGCAGTTATTTCTCACCGTCAAATCAGCCCCAGCATTTT TRBJ1-5 medium-sized NA TRBV6-2/TRBV6-3
CASSLDGGGQRETQYF TGCGCCAGCAGCTTGGACGGAGGAGGACAGAGGGAGACCCAGTACTTC TRBJ2-5 NA NA TRBV5-1
CASSPPPGSGMNTEAFF TGTGCCAGCAGCCCCCCCCCAGGGTCGGGGATGAACACTGAAGCTTTCTTT TRBJ1-1 medium-sized NA TRBV7-9
CASSPPQGLRGVYEQFF TGTGCCAGTAGTCCACCCCAAGGACTAAGGGGGGTCTATGAGCAGTTCTTC TRBJ2-1 NA NA TRBV19
CASRDSGGARTGELFF TGTGCCAGCAGGGATAGCGGGGGGGCACGGACCGGGGAGCTGTTTTTT TRBJ2-2 medium-sized TRBD2 TRBV12-3/TRBV12-4
CSANPISGGAGNEQYF TGCAGTGCTAACCCCATCAGCGGGGGGGCCGGCAACGAGCAGTACTTC TRBJ2-7 many TRBD2 TRBV20-1
CASGLTGRDSNQPQHF TGTGCTAGTGGCTTAACAGGAAGAGACAGCAATCAGCCCCAGCATTTT TRBJ1-5 NA NA TRBV12-5
CASSAYTGELFF TGTGCCAGTAGTGCATACACCGGGGAGCTGTTTTTT TRBJ2-2 medium-sized NA TRBV19
CASSQTLQGAGANVLTF TGTGCCAGCAGTCAGACCCTACAGGGTGCTGGGGCCAACGTCCTGACTTTC TRBJ2-6 many NA TRBV7-6
CASSYLRTDSYEQYF TGTGCCAGCAGTTACCTTCGGACGGACTCCTACGAGCAGTACTTC TRBJ2-7 large NA TRBV6-5
CASSRDSDGTQYF TGTGCCAGCAGCCGCGATAGCGATGGTACGCAGTATTTT TRBJ2-3 many NA TRBV5-4
CSAMLQGSNEKLFF TGCAGTGCTATGTTACAGGGATCTAATGAAAAACTGTTTTTT TRBJ1-4 NA NA TRBV20-1
CASSLAGQGEQYF TGCGCCAGCAGCTTGGCGGGACAGGGCGAGCAGTACTTC TRBJ2-7 medium-sized TRBD1 TRBV5-1
CASKARGDQETQYF TGTGCCAGCAAGGCGAGGGGTGATCAAGAGACCCAGTACTTC TRBJ2-5 NA NA TRBV3-1